A single sample is the source of the 29 T cell receptor beta chains below, sequenced in a study of identical twins. TCRdb analysed the 5' RACE reads with MiXCR anew, one entry per CDR3 protein. In the table there are 450,000 to 500,000 distinct CDR3 sequences, approximately 15% of which are singletons. The same sample was also used in a study of yellow fever vaccine responses in identical twins.

The material sequenced was CD4+ T cells sorted from blood. The receptors come from a woman between 18 and 29 years old in good health.

The rearrangement uses TRBV6-2 or TRBV6-3 and TRBJ2-3; D call uncertain. CDR3 length: 13 residues. Between the trimmed V and J ends, which lost 5 bases and 7 bases, there was a span of 13 bases. Germline lookup yields CDR1 MNHEY and CDR2 SVGEGT. CDR3: CASSVTDLYTQYF. The CDR3 DNA reads as TGTGCCAGCAGTGTCACCGACCTTTATACGCAGTATTTT.

This clonotype was found a few times. The chain recombines TRBV18 with TRBJ2-5; D remains unclear. The CDR3 loop spans 14 amino acids. From germline, CDR1 is KGHSH and CDR2 LQKENI. V lost 1 base, J lost 2 bases, and 8 bases lay in between. CDR3 region: CASSPRTVQETQYF. CDR3 coding DNA: TGTGCCAGCTCACCACGGACGGTTCAAGAGACCCAGTACTTC.

The chain employs TRBV5-1 and TRBJ2-1; 9 bases align to TRBD2. Germline V lookup: CDR1 SGHRS, CDR2 YFSETQ. The CDR3 totals 14 residues. The V gene end was trimmed by 6 bases and the J gene end by 9 bases; junction bases not matched to a gene: 10. In nucleotides, the CDR3 is TGCGCCAGCAAAGTTCGCGGGGGGGCGGGTGAGCAGTTCTTC. This sequence encodes CASKVRGGAGEQFF.

In this sample, this clonotype turned up many times. CDR3 in DNA: TGTGCCAGCAGCGCAAACTACGAGCAGTACTTC. Translation: CASSANYEQYF. The V and J genes are TRBV2 and TRBJ2-7; no clear D gene. V lost 6 bases to trimming and J lost 3 bases, with 6 bases between them. The CDR3 extends over 11 amino acids. Germline V CDR1 and CDR2: SNHLY, FYNNEI.

This chain joins TRBV7-2 and TRBJ2-6, with a weak D call TRBD1 (5 bases). CDR3 size: 13 residues. Germline-derived CDR1 and CDR2 are SGHTA and FQGNSA. The V end was cut by 10 bases, the J end by 4 bases, with 11 bases between. The CDR3 sequence: CANAQGGANVLTF. DNA of the CDR3: TGTGCCAACGCCCAGGGAGGGGCCAACGTCCTGACTTTC.

The genes are TRBV9 and TRBJ2-3; 7 bases agree with TRBD2. J was trimmed by 0 bases and V by 3 bases; bases with no gene match: 7. Germline loops: CDR1 SGDLS, CDR2 YYNGEE. This CDR3 has 16 residues. The chain's CDR3 is CASSDASGSSTDTQYF. CDR3 coding DNA: TGTGCCAGCAGCGATGCTAGCGGCTCTAGCACAGATACGCAGTATTTT.

A few counts support this clonotype. This chain connects TRBV5-1 to TRBJ2-3; 10 nucleotides match TRBD2. The CDR3 loop spans 16 amino acids. Germline lookup yields CDR1 SGHRS and CDR2 YFSETQ. Losses at the gene ends were 7 bases for V and 5 bases for J; bases not matched to a gene: 13. CDR3 in DNA: TGCGCCAGCGGTTTACCGCTAGCGGGGGTGTTAGATACGCAGTATTTT. Translated, it gives CASGLPLAGVLDTQYF.

Only a few counts were recorded for this clonotype. The chain is built from TRBV2 and TRBJ2-5; 7 positions match TRBD1. CDR1 is SNHLY, CDR2 FYNNEI, per germline. This CDR3 has 14 residues. Trimming removed 3 bases from V and 5 bases from J; junction bases left unmatched: 6. The CDR3 DNA sequence: TGTGCCAGCAGTGAGACAGGGTTGGGGGAGACCCAGTACTTC. Its translation: CASSETGLGETQYF.

This clonotype was counted at least ten times. This chain uses TRBV12-3 or TRBV12-4 with TRBJ2-1; no firm D call. Between the trimmed V and J ends, which lost 2 bases and 10 bases, there was a span of 12 bases. The CDR3 runs to 13 residues. CDR3 nucleotide sequence: TGTGCCAGCAGTTTAAAGGTTGGCGTCGAGCAGTTCTTC. Protein sequence: CASSLKVGVEQFF.

This clonotype was picked up many times. The chain combines TRBV12-3 or TRBV12-4 with TRBJ2-2, with unresolved D. Trimming pared 5 bases from V and 2 bases from J, leaving 6 bases between. The CDR3 totals 13 residues. In DNA, the CDR3 is TGTGCCAGCAGTGATACAAACACCGGGGAGCTGTTTTTT. Residues: CASSDTNTGELFF.

This clonotype came up a few times. J is TRBJ2-7 and V is TRBV28; D call uncertain. The V and J ends lost 6 bases and 2 bases respectively, with 14 bases between them. Germline V lookup: CDR1 MDHEN, CDR2 SYDVKM. The CDR3 is made up of 14 amino acids. The CDR3 spells CASSALRGAYEQYF. CDR3 nucleotides: TGTGCCAGCAGCGCGCTCAGAGGTGCCTACGAGCAGTACTTC.

CDR3: CASSSQGGLGEQYF. As DNA, the CDR3 is TGTGCCAGCAGCTCCCAAGGGGGTTTGGGCGAGCAGTACTTC. The chain couples TRBV28 to TRBJ2-7, with D perhaps matching TRBD1 (6 bases). The CDR3 consists of 14 residues. Trimming took off 6 bases at V and 6 bases at J, with 18 bases between the two ends. CDR1 MDHEN and CDR2 SYDVKM come from the germline V gene.

Many counts were recorded for this clonotype. The CDR3 DNA is TGCAGTGCGAATACCGGGACAGGGACCTCCGAGCAGTACTTC. Translation gives CSANTGTGTSEQYF. The chain combines TRBV20-1 with TRBJ2-7; 9 bases are a match to TRBD1. Germline trimming cut 6 bases from V and 6 bases from J; bases unmatched to any gene: 12. Germline V gene sequence: CDR1 DFQATT, CDR2 SNEGSKA (reference sequence). CDR3 length: 14 residues.

The chain has TRBV6-4 and TRBJ2-3; the D gene is possibly TRBD2 (6 bases). Per the germline V gene, CDR1 is MRHNA and CDR2 is SNTAGT. This CDR3 is built from 16 residues. Trimming shortened V by 3 bases and J by 1 base, and 14 bases separated the two germline ends. CDR3 DNA: TGTGCCAGCAGTGAAGGTGCGCGGGGTCGCACAGATACGCAGTATTTT. Translated: CASSEGARGRTDTQYF.

The chain carries TRBV2 and TRBJ2-1; D remains ambiguous. Germline V lookup: CDR1 SNHLY, CDR2 FYNNEI. The ends were cut back, 7 bases at V and 5 bases at J, with 6 bases in the middle. The CDR3 runs 11 residues. This CDR3 is CASNIHNEQFF. The CDR3, as DNA: TGTGCCAGCAATATACACAATGAGCAGTTCTTC.

The chain has TRBV7-9 and TRBJ1-1; perhaps TRBD1 as D (6 bases). The germline gives CDR1 SEHNR, CDR2 FQNEAQ (reference sequence). The CDR3 covers 14 residues. V lost 4 bases and J 5 bases, leaving 14 bases between the germline ends. The CDR3 is CASSSQGIGTEAFF. In DNA form, the CDR3 reads TGTGCCAGCAGCTCACAGGGAATCGGGACTGAAGCTTTCTTT.

This clonotype occurred many times. J is TRBJ2-3 and V is TRBV29-1, with D perhaps given as TRBD1 or TRBD2 (6 bases each). Germline assignment: CDR1 SQVTM and CDR2 ANQGSEA. CDR3 length: 15 residues. Trimming removed 4 bases at V and 4 bases at J, with 18 bases between. CDR3: CSVGGRGAQPDTQYF. CDR3 nucleotides: TGCAGCGTTGGAGGTAGGGGGGCACAACCAGATACGCAGTATTTT.

V and J are TRBV7-2 and TRBJ2-3; D not certain. CDR1 SGHTA and CDR2 FQGNSA come from the germline V gene. CDR3 length equals 14 residues. V lost 0 bases to trimming and J lost 11 bases, with 15 bases between them. CDR3 sequence reads: CASSLARTLQGQYF. CDR3 DNA: TGTGCCAGCAGCTTAGCGCGGACGCTGCAAGGGCAGTATTTT.

This clonotype came up a few times. The rearrangement links TRBV5-6 to TRBJ2-7; a weak D match, TRBD1 (6 bases). With 3 bases removed from V and 0 bases from J, the gap between germline ends came to 13 bases. CDR1 is SGHDT and CDR2 is YYEEEE in the germline V gene. This CDR3 contains 15 residues. The DNA of the CDR3 is TGTGCCAGCAGCTCACGTTGGGACAACTCCTACGAGCAGTACTTC. Its protein is CASSSRWDNSYEQYF.

The chain employs TRBV6-5 and TRBJ2-6, with 10 bases that match TRBD2. Germline V CDR1 and CDR2: MNHEY, SVGAGI. Trimming cost V 6 bases and J 0 bases; bases outside gene matches: 5. This CDR3 is 17 amino acids long. The CDR3 loop is CASSLAGGNSGANVLTF. The CDR3 DNA sequence: TGTGCCAGCAGCTTAGCGGGGGGTAACTCTGGGGCCAACGTCCTGACTTTC.

V is TRBV5-1 and J is TRBJ2-5; D gene unclear. V lost 2 bases and J lost 1, with 9 bases in between. This CDR3 comprises 14 residues. CDR1 and CDR2 (germline): SGHRS, YFSETQ. DNA for the CDR3: TGCGCCAGCAGCTTCCGAAACTTCCAAGAGACCCAGTACTTC. This gives the protein CASSFRNFQETQYF.

The rearrangement joins TRBV5-6 to TRBJ2-5; 8 nucleotides align to TRBD2. Trimming removed 4 bases from V and 4 bases from J; junction bases left unmatched: 3. The germline CDR1 and CDR2 sequences are SGHDT and YYEEEE. The CDR3 length is 13 residues. CDR3 region: CASSGREAETQYF. CDR3 bases: TGTGCCAGCAGCGGGCGGGAGGCAGAGACCCAGTACTTC.

The chain is built from TRBV20-1 and TRBJ1-1, with 8 bases lining up with TRBD1. In germline, CDR1 is DFQATT, CDR2 SNEGSKA (reference sequence). The CDR3 runs 15 residues. Trimming cost V 1 base and J 4 bases; bases outside gene matches: 8. In DNA, the CDR3 is TGCAGTGCTAGAGCGAGGACAGGGAAGATCACTGAAGCTTTCTTT. This sequence encodes CSARARTGKITEAFF.

The CDR3 here is CASSVALHTGELFF. Here the CDR3 DNA reads TGTGCCAGCAGCGTAGCCCTACACACCGGGGAGCTGTTTTTT. The chain couples TRBV9 to TRBJ2-2; D remains unclear. Germline lookup yields CDR1 SGDLS and CDR2 YYNGEE. Trimming removed 0 bases from V and 3 bases from J, with 6 bases in between. CDR3 length: 14 residues.

This clonotype appeared a few times. V gene TRBV9 combines with J gene TRBJ2-3; no clear D. V was pared by 4 bases and J by 3 bases, with 9 bases between. The CDR3 loop spans 13 amino acids. The germline V gene encodes CDR1 SGDLS and CDR2 YYNGEE. The CDR3 DNA reads TGTGCCAGCAGCCCGGTCCCGACAGATACGCAGTATTTT. Its translation: CASSPVPTDTQYF.

This clonotype occurred many times. V gene TRBV12-3 or TRBV12-4 combines with J gene TRBJ2-7, with TRBD1 identical over 9 bases. Trimming removed 6 bases from V and 6 bases from J; junction bases left unmatched: 12. The CDR3 runs to 15 residues. This CDR3 is CASRRIGTGIGEQYF. The CDR3 DNA reads as TGTGCCAGCAGGCGAATTGGGACAGGGATAGGCGAGCAGTACTTC.

The chain recombines TRBV6-2 or TRBV6-3 with TRBJ2-1; 9 bases are shared with TRBD2. V lost 2 bases and J lost 5; bases outside the gene matches: 4. CDR1 is MNHEY, CDR2 SVGEGT, per germline. The CDR3 runs 15 residues. The CDR3 DNA is TGTGCCAGCAGTTACCTCGGCGGGAGGGACAATGAGCAGTTCTTC. Translating gives CASSYLGGRDNEQFF.

The gene calls are TRBV6-1 and TRBJ2-1, with TRBD2 identical over 10 bases. Germline V gene lookup returns CDR1 MNHNS and CDR2 SASEGT. The CDR3 runs to 14 residues. The ends lost 7 bases at V and 9 bases at J; junction bases unmatched: 9. CDR3 loop: CASISVAGGGEQFF. CDR3 DNA: TGTGCCAGCATATCGGTAGCGGGAGGCGGTGAGCAGTTCTTC.

This clonotype was observed many times. This chain connects TRBV5-5 to TRBJ2-1, with 9 bases matching TRBD2. The CDR3 sequence is 16 residues long. Germline CDR1 SGHKS, CDR2 YYEKEE (reference sequence). Trimming at V came to 0 bases and at J to 1 base, leaving 2 bases not matched to a gene. The CDR3 protein is CASSLASGISYNEQFF. CDR3 DNA sequence: TGTGCCAGCAGCTTGGCTAGCGGGATATCCTACAATGAGCAGTTCTTC.